One sample yielded the 27 T cell receptor beta chains listed below, sequenced in a study of blood T cell repertoires in COVID-19. The assay was immunoSEQ multiplex PCR, and TCRdb's table has in-frame clones only and misses some. Altogether under 250,000 clones are present, 84% being singletons, with the ten largest covering about 1.5%. Sequenced input: peripheral blood. These receptors all come from a woman in her forties who had recovered from COVID-19.

CDR3 in DNA: TGTGCCAGCAGTGAGGGACAGGGAGGCACTGAAGCTTTCTTT. It specifies CASSEGQGGTEAFF. The rearrangement uses TRBV6-1 and TRBJ1-1; TRBD1 matches at 9 bases. There are 14 residues in the CDR3. The V gene's germline CDR1 is MNHNS and CDR2 SASEGT. J was trimmed by 4 bases and V by 3 bases; bases with no gene match: 3.

This clone occurred once. CDR3 amino acids: CASRLTGGSYEQYF. CDR3 sequence (DNA): TGTGCCAGCCGATTGACAGGGGGCTCTTACGAGCAGTACTTC. V is TRBV2 and J is TRBJ2-7, with 10 bases that match TRBD1. Looked up from germline, CDR1 is SNHLY and CDR2 is FYNNEI. This CDR3 spans 14 amino acids. V gave up 8 bases and J gave up 4 bases; unmatched junction bases: 8.

The chain couples TRBV3-1 (or the pseudogene TRBV3-2) to TRBJ1-2; the D gene is possibly TRBD1 (6 bases). V lost 1 base and J lost 2, with 11 bases in between. The germline CDR1 and CDR2 sequences are LGHDT and YNNKEL (reference sequence). The CDR3 runs to 15 residues. DNA of the CDR3: TGTGCCAGCAGCCAAGGGACAGTGACAAACTATGGCTACACCTTC. Encoded protein: CASSQGTVTNYGYTF.

The chain combines TRBV28 with TRBJ2-2, with TRBD1 as a possible D gene (6 bases). CDR3 length: 14 amino acids. V gave up 8 bases and J gave up 5 bases, with 15 bases separating them. Per germline, CDR1 MDHEN and CDR2 SYDVKM. The CDR3 nucleotides are TGTGCCAGCCTTTTGGGACATAGGACCGGGGAGCTGTTTTTT. The encoded protein is CASLLGHRTGELFF.

V and J are TRBV12-3 or TRBV12-4 and TRBJ1-1, with D possibly being TRBD1 (5 bases). The CDR3 is 12 amino acids. The V and J ends lost 3 bases and 6 bases respectively, with 8 bases between them. CDR3 DNA: TGTGCCAGCAGTTTTATGACAGCTGAAGCTTTCTTT. It translates to CASSFMTAEAFF.

J is TRBJ2-2 and V is TRBV3-1 (or the pseudogene TRBV3-2), with 11 positions matching TRBD1. The germline CDR1 and CDR2 sequences are LGHDT and YNNKEL (reference sequence). The CDR3 runs 14 residues. V trimming: 4 bases; J trimming: 7 bases; junction bases outside the gene matches: 2. As DNA, the CDR3 is TGTGCCAGCAGCCTGGGACAGGGGGTCGGGGAGCTGTTTTTT. It codes for CASSLGQGVGELFF.

This chain links TRBV7-9 with TRBJ1-2; D not certain. The CDR3 runs 12 residues. With 5 bases removed from V and 7 bases from J, the gap between germline ends came to 11 bases. Germline V gene lookup returns CDR1 SEHNR and CDR2 FQNEAQ (reference sequence). CDR3 DNA: TGTGCCAGCAGCCCTTCAGCGAGTGGCTACACCTTC. Protein sequence: CASSPSASGYTF.

The chain carries TRBV2 and TRBJ1-5; D call uncertain. The CDR3 has 14 amino acids. Trimming shortened V by 2 bases and J by 2 bases, and 7 bases separated the two germline ends. CDR1 is SNHLY, CDR2 FYNNEI, per germline. The chain's CDR3 is CASSEWARNQPQHF. CDR3 nucleotides: TGTGCCAGCAGTGAATGGGCCCGCAATCAGCCCCAGCATTTT.

The chain employs TRBV6-1 and TRBJ1-5, with D perhaps matching TRBD1 (5 bases). Deletions cut 2 bases from V and 3 bases from J, with 11 bases between. The CDR3 loop spans 15 amino acids. Germline CDR1 and CDR2: MNHNS and SASEGT. CDR3 protein: CASSESGRANQPQHF. As DNA, the CDR3 is TGTGCCAGCAGTGAATCGGGCAGGGCCAATCAGCCCCAGCATTTT.

The chain combines TRBV12-5 with TRBJ2-3; 8 bases agree with TRBD1. V lost 3 bases, J lost 2 bases, and 10 bases stayed unmatched. This CDR3 has 17 amino acids. CDR1 and CDR2 from the germline V gene are LGHNT and FRNRAP. The CDR3 nucleotides are TGTGCTAGTGGTTTCACCCGGGACAGGACCATCACAGATACGCAGTATTTT. Amino acids: CASGFTRDRTITDTQYF.

This clone has only a few counts. The chain recombines TRBV10-1 with TRBJ1-1, with D possibly TRBD1 on 5 matching bases. Germline-derived CDR1 and CDR2 are WNHNN and SYGVQD (reference sequence). Trimming removed 5 bases at V and 2 bases at J, with 9 bases between. This CDR3 has 13 amino acids. Here the CDR3 reads CASSLTVNTEAFF. CDR3 DNA: TGCGCCAGCAGTTTGACAGTTAACACTGAAGCTTTCTTT.

Details on this clone: It is unclear where the CDR3 begins or ends on the DNA, so no DNA is shown, and the CDR3 is as TCRdb lists it. This chain links TRBV7-2 with TRBJ2-1; TRBD2 was called by the table and not checked on the DNA. A total of 15 residues make up the CDR3, ends included. The germline V gene has CDR1 SGHTA and CDR2 FQGNSA. The chain's CDR3 is CASSLEADFGNEQFF.

This clone was seen once. The chain combines TRBV9 with TRBJ1-5; D uncertain. The germline V and J ends were trimmed by 1 base and 5 bases, with 13 bases remaining between them. Germline V gene lookup returns CDR1 SGDLS and CDR2 YYNGEE. The length of the CDR3 is 15 residues. In DNA form, the CDR3 reads TGTGCCAGCAGCGTAAGTCCCCAGAGCGATCAGCCCCAGCATTTT. Its protein is CASSVSPQSDQPQHF.

This chain's CDR3 is CASSYSTWGEDTEAFF. CDR3 bases: TGTGCCAGCAGTTACTCGACATGGGGAGAGGACACTGAAGCTTTCTTT. The chain has TRBV6-6 and TRBJ1-1; D uncertain. Germline V gene lookup returns CDR1 MNHNY and CDR2 SVGAGI (reference sequence). The CDR3 is 16 residues long. V gave up 0 bases and J gave up 3 bases, with 14 bases separating them.

The chain is built from TRBV24-1 and TRBJ1-5; D may be TRBD1 (6 bases). The CDR3 is made up of 15 amino acids. The V gene lost 9 bases and the J gene lost 4 bases, with 18 bases spanning the gap. Looked up from germline, CDR1 is KGHDR and CDR2 is SFDVKD. Written as DNA, the CDR3 is TGTGCCACCGCCTCGACAGGCCCGACTAATCAGCCCCAGCATTTT. Translated, it gives CATASTGPTNQPQHF.

The J gene is TRBJ2-2, the V gene TRBV27, with D perhaps TRBD1 (6 bases). Deletions cut 5 bases from V and 1 base from J, with 11 bases between. Germline V CDR1 and CDR2: MNHEY, SMNVEV (reference sequence). This CDR3 contains 15 residues. The CDR3 DNA follows: TGTGCCAGCAGTACACGGGACAAGAACACCGGGGAGCTGTTTTTT. It codes for CASSTRDKNTGELFF.

The V gene is TRBV14, the J gene TRBJ2-3, with D unclear. The CDR3 covers 11 residues. V lost 4 bases to trimming and J lost 8 bases, with 7 bases between them. CDR1 is SGHDN and CDR2 is FVKESK in the germline V gene. Written as DNA, the CDR3 is TGTGCCAGCAGCCTATCGGTTACGCAGTATTTT. Its translation is CASSLSVTQYF.

The chain links TRBV5-1 to TRBJ2-2; the D gene is possibly TRBD1 (6 bases). The germline V and J ends were trimmed by 4 bases and 2 bases, with 15 bases remaining between them. The CDR3 has 16 residues. From germline, CDR1 is SGHRS and CDR2 YFSETQ. CDR3 residues: CASSRGQIDNTGELFF. CDR3 in DNA: TGCGCCAGCAGCAGAGGACAGATTGATAACACCGGGGAGCTGTTTTTT.

The V and J genes are TRBV9 and TRBJ2-5; D not resolved. Germline assignment: CDR1 SGDLS and CDR2 YYNGEE. The length of the CDR3 is 13 residues. V lost 0 bases to trimming and J lost 7 bases, with 10 bases between them. The chain's CDR3 is CASSVARSRTQYF. Written as DNA, the CDR3 is TGTGCCAGCAGCGTAGCTCGGAGTCGGACCCAGTACTTC. The complete variable domain, with remaining parts taken from reference TRBV9 and TRBJ2-5, reads DSGVTQTPKHLITATGQRVTLRCSPRSGDLSVYWYQQSLDQGLQFLIQYYNGEERAKGNILERFSAQQFPDLHSELNLSSLELGDSALYFCASSVARSRTQYFGPGTRLLVL.

V is TRBV19 and J is TRBJ1-5; maybe TRBD1 (5 bases). V was clipped by 3 bases and J by 0 bases, with 6 bases between them. This CDR3 comprises 14 residues. CDR1 is LNHDA, CDR2 SQIVND, per germline (reference sequence). The CDR3 region is CASSIGHSNQPQHF. Written as DNA, the CDR3 is TGTGCCAGTAGTATCGGACATAGCAATCAGCCCCAGCATTTT.

The J gene is TRBJ2-2, the V gene TRBV5-1; 8 nucleotides agree with TRBD1. CDR1 is SGHRS, CDR2 YFSETQ, per germline. V gave up 1 base and J gave up 3 bases; unmatched junction bases: 11. This CDR3 region has 18 residues. CDR3 loop: CASSLKGTGQGDTGELFF. DNA for the CDR3: TGCGCCAGCAGCTTGAAGGGGACCGGACAGGGAGACACCGGGGAGCTGTTTTTT.

In regard to this clone: The same CDR3 can be traced to other DNA sequences in this sample. The gene calls are TRBV9 and TRBJ1-5; D is uncertain. This CDR3 has 12 residues. Trimming took off 3 bases at V and 2 bases at J, with 3 bases between the two ends. The germline CDR1 and CDR2 sequences are SGDLS and YYNGEE. The CDR3 loop reads CASSAGNQPQHF. CDR3 nucleotides: TGTGCCAGCAGCGCGGGCAATCAGCCCCAGCATTTT. Full variable domain (outside the CDR3, taken from reference TRBV9 and TRBJ1-5): DSGVTQTPKHLITATGQRVTLRCSPRSGDLSVYWYQQSLDQGLQFLIQYYNGEERAKGNILERFSAQQFPDLHSELNLSSLELGDSALYFCASSAGNQPQHFGDGTRLSIL.

The V call is TRBV7-4, the J call TRBJ2-7; the D gene is possibly TRBD2 (5 bases). Deletions cut 4 bases from V and 3 bases from J, with 13 bases between. The germline V gene encodes CDR1 SGHVT and CDR2 SQSDAQ. The CDR3 loop spans 14 amino acids. Written as DNA, the CDR3 is TGTGCCAGCAGCTGTACCCGGGAAGACTACGAGCAGTACTTC. Translating gives CASSCTREDYEQYF.

The chain is built from TRBV19 and TRBJ1-4, with 7 bases aligning to TRBD1. Losses at the gene ends were 7 bases for V and 3 bases for J; bases not matched to a gene: 5. The germline V gene encodes CDR1 LNHDA and CDR2 SQIVND (reference sequence). CDR3 length: 14 amino acids. The CDR3 loop is CASTLGTANEKLFF. The CDR3 coding sequence is TGTGCCAGTACCCTCGGGACAGCTAATGAAAAACTGTTTTTT. Full variable domain (missing parts from reference TRBV19 and TRBJ1-4): DGGITQSPKYLFRKEGQNVTLSCEQNLNHDAMYWYRQDPGQGLRLIYYSQIVNDFQKGDIAEGYSVSREKKESFPLTVTSAQKNPTAFYLCASTLGTANEKLFFGSGTQLSVL.

The chain combines TRBV10-3 with TRBJ1-6; D perhaps matches TRBD1 (6 bases). The CDR3 runs to 13 residues. V shed 3 bases and J shed 7 bases, with 7 bases lying between them. Germline V CDR1 and CDR2: ENHRY, SYGVKD. The CDR3 DNA is TGTGCCATCAGTGAAGACAGGAATTCACCCCTCCACTTT. Translated, it gives CAISEDRNSPLHF.

The rearrangement links TRBV11-2 to TRBJ2-5; D might be TRBD1 (6 bases). The V end was cut by 7 bases, the J end by 4 bases, with 16 bases between. This CDR3 has 14 residues. Germline values: CDR1 SGHAT, CDR2 FQNNGV. The chain's CDR3 is CASTPQGWGETQYF. The CDR3, as DNA: TGTGCCAGCACGCCTCAGGGGTGGGGAGAGACCCAGTACTTC. Looking up the rest from reference TRBV11-2 and TRBJ2-5 gives the full variable domain: EAGVAQSPRYKIIEKRQSVAFWCNPISGHATLYWYQQILGQGPKLLIQFQNNGVVDDSQLPKDRFSAERLKGVDSTLKIQPAKLEDSAVYLCASTPQGWGETQYFGPGTRLLVL.

A few counts support this clone. The chain combines TRBV6-6 with TRBJ1-1; 7 nucleotides agree with TRBD1. V dropped 4 bases and J dropped 1; count of bases not matched to a gene: 6. Germline CDR1 reads MNHNY; CDR2 reads SVGAGI (reference sequence). CDR3 length: 15 residues. The CDR3 region has the DNA TGTGCCAGCAGTTCGACAGGGCTTGGGAACACTGAAGCTTTCTTT. This translates into CASSSTGLGNTEAFF.